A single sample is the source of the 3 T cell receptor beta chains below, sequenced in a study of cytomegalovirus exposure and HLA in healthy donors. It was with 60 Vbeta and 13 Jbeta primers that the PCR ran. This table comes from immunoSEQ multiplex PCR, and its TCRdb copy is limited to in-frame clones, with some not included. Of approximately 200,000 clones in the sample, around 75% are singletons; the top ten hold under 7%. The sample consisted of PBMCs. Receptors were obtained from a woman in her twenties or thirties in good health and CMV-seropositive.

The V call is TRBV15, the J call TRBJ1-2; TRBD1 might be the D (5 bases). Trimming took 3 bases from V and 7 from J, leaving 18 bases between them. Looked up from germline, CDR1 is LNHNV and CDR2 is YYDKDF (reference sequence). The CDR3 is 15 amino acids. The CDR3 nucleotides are TGTGCCACCAGCAGTACAGGTCTGTTGGTTGGTGGCTACACCTTC. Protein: CATSSTGLLVGGYTF. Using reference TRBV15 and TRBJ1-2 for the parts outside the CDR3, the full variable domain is DAMVIQNPRYQVTQFGKPVTLSCSQTLNHNVMYWYQQKSSQAPKLLFHYYDKDFNNEADTPDNFQSRRPNTSFCFLDIRSPGLGDTAMYLCATSSTGLLVGGYTFGSGTRLTVV.

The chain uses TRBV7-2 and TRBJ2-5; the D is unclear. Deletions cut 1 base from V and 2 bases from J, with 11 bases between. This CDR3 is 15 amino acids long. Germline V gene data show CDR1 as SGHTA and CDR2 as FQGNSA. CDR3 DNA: TGTGCCAGCAGCTTAGACTTCTCGTTTCAAGAGACCCAGTACTTC. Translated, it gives CASSLDFSFQETQYF.

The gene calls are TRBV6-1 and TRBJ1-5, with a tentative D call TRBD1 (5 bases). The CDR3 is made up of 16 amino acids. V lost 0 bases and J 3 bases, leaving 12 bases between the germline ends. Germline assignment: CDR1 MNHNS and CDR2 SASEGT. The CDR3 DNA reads TGTGCCAGCAGTGAAGCGCGGGGACTGCTCAATCAGCCCCAGCATTTT. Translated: CASSEARGLLNQPQHF.